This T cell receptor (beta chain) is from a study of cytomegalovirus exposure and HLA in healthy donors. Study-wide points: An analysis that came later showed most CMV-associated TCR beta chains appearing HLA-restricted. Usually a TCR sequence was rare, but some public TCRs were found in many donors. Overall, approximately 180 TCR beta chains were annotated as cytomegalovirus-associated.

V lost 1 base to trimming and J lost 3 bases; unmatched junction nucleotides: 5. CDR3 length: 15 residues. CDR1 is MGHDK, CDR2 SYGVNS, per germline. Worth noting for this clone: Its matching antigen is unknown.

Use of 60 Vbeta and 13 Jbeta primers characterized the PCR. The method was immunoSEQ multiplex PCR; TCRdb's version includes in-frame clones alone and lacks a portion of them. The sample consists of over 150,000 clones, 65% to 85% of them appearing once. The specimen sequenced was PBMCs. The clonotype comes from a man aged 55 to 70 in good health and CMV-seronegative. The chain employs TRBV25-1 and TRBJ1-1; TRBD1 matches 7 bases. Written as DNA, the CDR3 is TGTGCCAGCAGTGAATTGGACAGGAGGGACACTGAAGCTTTCTTT. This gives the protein CASSELDRRDTEAFF.